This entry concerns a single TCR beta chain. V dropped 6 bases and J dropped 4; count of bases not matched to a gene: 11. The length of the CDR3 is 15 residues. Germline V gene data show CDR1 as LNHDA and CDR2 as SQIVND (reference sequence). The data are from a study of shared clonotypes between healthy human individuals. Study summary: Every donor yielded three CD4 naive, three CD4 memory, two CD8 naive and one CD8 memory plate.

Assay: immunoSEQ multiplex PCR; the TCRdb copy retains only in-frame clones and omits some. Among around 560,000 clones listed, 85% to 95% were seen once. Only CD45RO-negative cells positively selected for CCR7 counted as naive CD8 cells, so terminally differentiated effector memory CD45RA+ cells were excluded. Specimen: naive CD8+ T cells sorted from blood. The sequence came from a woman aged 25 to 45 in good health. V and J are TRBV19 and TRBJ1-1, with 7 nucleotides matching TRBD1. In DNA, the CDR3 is TGTGCCAGTAGCAGGGGACAGTCCGTTCGCACTGAAGCTTTCTTT. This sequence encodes CASSRGQSVRTEAFF.